The sequence of this TCR beta chain was determined in a study of monozygotic twins with inflammatory bowel disease. As regards this clonotype: No antigen is known for it.

Per germline, CDR1 LGHNA and CDR2 YNFKEQ. CDR3 length: 12 residues. TCRdb re-called the 5' RACE reads, yielding one record per CDR3 amino acid sequence without DNA. The sample includes under 150,000 distinct CDR3 sequences. Whole-study findings and limits: With inverse Simpson as the measure, TCRbeta diversity was lower in IBD patients than in healthy co-twins.

Input material: blood. The chain couples TRBV4-2 to TRBJ2-7. The source is a human donor with ulcerative colitis or Crohn's disease, or a healthy co-twin of an affected twin (not recorded which). CDR3 protein: CASSQDYDEQYF.